This TCR beta chain was recorded in a study of OX40 agonist ivuxolimab in advanced cancers. The junction had 4 bases not matched to a gene; V was cut back by 11 bases and J by 1 base. Germline V gene lookup returns CDR1 LNHDA and CDR2 SQIVND (reference sequence). CDR3 size: 13 residues. Assay: immunoSEQ multiplex PCR; the TCRdb copy retains only in-frame clones and omits some. The data show more than 65,000 clones, with 85% seen just once and about 17% held by the top ten. The clonotype comes from an adult with an advanced solid tumor such as melanoma, head and neck, liver or kidney cancer. Here the sequenced sample was CD4+ or CD8+ T cells sorted from blood, taken in a trial of the OX40 agonist ivuxolimab. V is TRBV19 and J is TRBJ2-2; 7 nucleotides align to TRBD1. Written as DNA, the CDR3 is TGTGCCTCCGACAGGGAGAACACCGGGGAGCTGTTTTTT. Its protein product is CASDRENTGELFF.